These T cell receptor beta chains were read from a single sample in a study of monozygotic twins with cystic fibrosis. Produced via immunoSEQ multiplex PCR; TCRdb's table is partial and in-frame only. Altogether approximately 25,000 clones are present, 75% to 95% being singletons, with the ten largest covering under 0.3%. Material: blood. All receptors derive from a girl aged 2-10 years with cystic fibrosis. Both conserved end residues are trimmed from each CDR3. Fields, in order: clone size, J gene, V gene, CDR3 length, CDR3 protein. Not all rows give a size; the values are once, few, many and, for expanded clones, a class.

clone_size: -
j_call: TRBJ1-1
v_call: TRBV19
cdr3_length: 12
cdr3_aa: ASIREGRGTEAF

clone_size: -
j_call: TRBJ1-1
v_call: TRBV6-5
cdr3_length: 11
cdr3_aa: ASSYSGLGEAF

clone_size: -
j_call: TRBJ1-2
v_call: TRBV6-1
cdr3_length: 6
cdr3_aa: ASHGYT

clone_size: once
j_call: TRBJ2-1
v_call: TRBV6-4
cdr3_length: 13
cdr3_aa: ASSDSGGAHNEQF

clone_size: -
j_call: TRBJ1-2
v_call: TRBV30
cdr3_length: 13
cdr3_aa: AGNIGATSNYGYT

clone_size: -
j_call: TRBJ1-2
v_call: TRBV6-5
cdr3_length: 13
cdr3_aa: ASSYAQGAGYGYT

clone_size: once
j_call: TRBJ1-5
v_call: TRBV6-1
cdr3_length: 16
cdr3_aa: ASSEALRPGPLNQPQH

clone_size: -
j_call: TRBJ2-7
v_call: TRBV9
cdr3_length: 12
cdr3_aa: ASSVEAESYEQY

clone_size: -
j_call: TRBJ2-1
v_call: TRBV9
cdr3_length: 12
cdr3_aa: ASSVSFTYNEQF

clone_size: -
j_call: TRBJ2-1
v_call: TRBV27
cdr3_length: 13
cdr3_aa: ASSRLLGLYNEQF

clone_size: -
j_call: TRBJ1-2
v_call: TRBV5-1
cdr3_length: 11
cdr3_aa: ASSLNWWYGYT

clone_size: -
j_call: TRBJ1-2
v_call: TRBV9
cdr3_length: 15
cdr3_aa: ASSVGGTDGTNYGYT

clone_size: once
j_call: TRBJ1-6
v_call: TRBV6-5
cdr3_length: 12
cdr3_aa: ASTPGTYNSPLH

clone_size: -
j_call: TRBJ1-2
v_call: TRBV4-1
cdr3_length: 13
cdr3_aa: ASSQGVDNNYGYT

clone_size: -
j_call: TRBJ1-5
v_call: TRBV27
cdr3_length: 11
cdr3_aa: ASSLSYNQPQH

clone_size: -
j_call: TRBJ2-5
v_call: TRBV19
cdr3_length: 14
cdr3_aa: ASSLRLAGRGETQY

clone_size: -
j_call: TRBJ2-1
v_call: TRBV4-2
cdr3_length: 15
cdr3_aa: ASSQDRAGASYNEQF

clone_size: -
j_call: TRBJ2-7
v_call: TRBV13
cdr3_length: 11
cdr3_aa: ASSRTATYEQY

clone_size: -
j_call: TRBJ1-2
v_call: TRBV30
cdr3_length: 12
cdr3_aa: ACDPGPRFYGYT

clone_size: -
j_call: TRBJ1-2
v_call: TRBV4-3
cdr3_length: 12
cdr3_aa: ASSQDRDAWGYT

clone_size: -
j_call: TRBJ1-4
v_call: TRBV13
cdr3_length: 13
cdr3_aa: ASSQHRVTNEKLF

clone_size: few
j_call: TRBJ1-4
v_call: TRBV19
cdr3_length: 12
cdr3_aa: ASAAGASNEKLF